This passage covers 9 T cell receptor beta chains from one sample sequenced in a study of blood T cell repertoires in COVID-19. Sequencing used immunoSEQ multiplex PCR; TCRdb keeps in-frame clones, though not all of them. Here the sample spans approximately 200,000 clones, 75% to 90% being singletons. Sequencing used peripheral blood. Receptors were obtained from a human donor in a cohort sampled during active COVID-19.

The V call is TRBV24-1, the J call TRBJ2-7; 10 nucleotides line up with TRBD1. Germline V lookup: CDR1 KGHDR, CDR2 SFDVKD. CDR3 length equals 15 residues. The ends lost 5 bases at V and 2 bases at J; junction bases unmatched: 5. The CDR3 DNA reads TGTGCCACCAGTGCCTCGGGACAGGGGACCTACGAGCAGTACTTC. It yields the protein CATSASGQGTYEQYF.

The chain has TRBV5-1 and TRBJ2-7, with 8 positions matching TRBD1. The CDR3 runs 14 residues. Germline values: CDR1 SGHRS, CDR2 YFSETQ. After removal of 3 bases from V and 7 bases from J, the junction contained 9 bases not matched to a gene. This chain's CDR3 is CASSYSGTGEEQYF. The CDR3, as DNA: TGCGCCAGCAGCTACTCCGGGACAGGTGAAGAGCAGTACTTC.

As for this clone: At the DNA level, this CDR3 is encoded by other sequences in the same sample as well. The chain couples TRBV11-3 to TRBJ1-1, with no clear D. The CDR3 covers 13 residues. Germline assignment: CDR1 SGHNT and CDR2 YENEEA. Trimming removed 2 bases at V and 1 base at J, with 5 bases between. The CDR3: CASSLTRNTEAFF. The CDR3 bases are TGTGCCAGCAGCTTAACTAGGAACACTGAAGCTTTCTTT.

The gene calls are TRBV24-1 and TRBJ1-4; unclear D gene. Germline V CDR1 and CDR2: KGHDR, SFDVKD. The CDR3 has 14 residues. V was trimmed by 3 bases and J by 8 bases, leaving 12 bases between them. CDR3 DNA: TGTGCCACCAGTGATGGAGGGATCGAAGAAAAACTGTTTTTT. Residues: CATSDGGIEEKLFF.

V and J are TRBV18 and TRBJ2-5; a weak D match, TRBD2 (5 bases). V shed 5 bases and J shed 7 bases, with 17 bases lying between them. The CDR3 runs 14 residues. From germline, CDR1 is KGHSH and CDR2 LQKENI. DNA of the CDR3: TGTGCCAGCTCATTATCCGGGCTCGAGGGGACCCAGTACTTC. Its translation: CASSLSGLEGTQYF.

Written as DNA, the CDR3 is TGTGCCTGGAGTCTGGGGCAGGGAGGTGAAAAACTGTTTTTT. This codes for CAWSLGQGGEKLFF. The V gene is TRBV30, the J gene TRBJ1-4; D perhaps matches TRBD1 (5 bases). V was clipped by 2 bases and J by 7 bases, with 14 bases between them. CDR1 is GTSNPN and CDR2 is SVGIG in the germline V gene (reference sequence). CDR3 length equals 14 residues.

This rearrangement joins TRBV7-9 to TRBJ1-1; D is ambiguous. Germline CDR1 and CDR2: SEHNR and FQNEAQ (reference sequence). The CDR3 has 13 amino acids. Trimming took off 5 bases at V and 0 bases at J, with 7 bases between the two ends. CDR3 sequence: CASSLSVNTEAFF. DNA for the CDR3: TGTGCCAGCAGCCTGTCGGTGAACACTGAAGCTTTCTTT.

The chain recombines TRBV19 with TRBJ1-1; D is undetermined. In germline, CDR1 is LNHDA, CDR2 SQIVND (reference sequence). This CDR3 is 15 amino acids long. Trimming stripped 3 bases from V and 5 bases from J, with 16 bases between. The CDR3 sequence is CASSILMRTGTEAFF. For the CDR3, the DNA is TGTGCCAGTAGTATTTTGATGCGGACGGGGACTGAAGCTTTCTTT. Full variable domain (rest looked up from reference TRBV19 and TRBJ1-1): DGGITQSPKYLFRKEGQNVTLSCEQNLNHDAMYWYRQDPGQGLRLIYYSQIVNDFQKGDIAEGYSVSREKKESFPLTVTSAQKNPTAFYLCASSILMRTGTEAFFGQGTRLTVV.

The chain links TRBV28 to TRBJ1-2, with D perhaps matching TRBD1 (6 bases). The CDR3 is 14 amino acids. V lost 5 bases to trimming and J lost 2 bases, with 12 bases between them. Germline CDR1 is MDHEN and CDR2 is SYDVKM. CDR3 in DNA: TGTGCCAGCAGTCACCGCGACAGGAACTATGGCTACACCTTC. Translating gives CASSHRDRNYGYTF.